The source of this T cell receptor (beta chain) is a study of graft-versus-host responses after intestinal transplantation. Plates contained about 200,000 CFSE-labeled responder cells and about 200,000 irradiated, violet-dye-labeled stimulator cells. Upon completion of the reaction, proliferating CFSE-low responders, both CD3+CD4+ and CD3+CD8+, were sorted. This clone was counted a few times. Profiled with immunoSEQ multiplex PCR; TCRdb holds only in-frame clones, not every one. The sample lists 6,800 or so clones; roughly 28% were seen once. The CDR3 length is 13 residues. Looked up from germline, CDR1 is LGHNA and CDR2 is YNFKEQ. V was cut by 7 bases and J by 4 bases, with 11 bases left in between. Whole-study results and caveats: Among recipient marrow samples, GvH clones were found; some appeared first in ileum or blood. Graft-versus-host to host-versus-graft clonal ratios in allografts were high in patients with graft-donor T cell macrochimerism.

This rearrangement joins TRBV4-2 to TRBJ2-1; D tentatively fits TRBD1 or TRBD2 (6 bases each). The origin of this receptor is a human patient who was an organ donor for intestinal transplantation. Here the sequenced sample was alloreactive CD8+ T cells from a mixed lymphocyte reaction culture, taken before transplantation. Regarding subset: CFSE-low proliferating T cells sorted from roughly six-day pre-transplant mixed lymphocyte reaction (GvH or HvG direction). The CDR3 reads CASTEGGYNEQFF. DNA for the CDR3: TGTGCCAGCACCGAGGGGGGATACAATGAGCAGTTCTTC.